Presented here are 20 T cell receptor beta chains from one specimen sequenced in a study of early T cells in non-severe SARS-CoV-2 infection (dated by TCRdb to the early 2020s). Libraries were constructed by 5' RACE. The run used a NextSeq 500. The public reads were quality trimmed at Q25 with fastp and then assembled into clones with MiXCR by TCRdb, keeping productive beta chains. Rows merge per CDR3 protein into single entries with the most common DNA and genes. A total of 40,000 to 55,000 distinct CDR3 sequences appear in this sample, almost 7.5% of them only once. The leading ten clones occupy 7% to 10% of the sample. Sequencing input: whole blood. These receptors originate from an adult who was a healthcare worker with PCR-confirmed SARS-CoV-2 infection or an uninfected control (not recorded which).

This sequence joins TRBV29-1 and TRBJ2-7; 11 nucleotides align to TRBD2. V was pared by 3 bases and J by 6 bases, with 4 bases of the junction left unmatched. The V gene's germline CDR1 is SQVTM and CDR2 ANQGSEA. The CDR3 length is 13 residues. The CDR3 nucleotides read TGCAGCGTTGATGCTCTAGCGGGGGGCGAGCAGTACTTC. This gives the protein CSVDALAGGEQYF.

This clonotype was picked up many times. The chain joins TRBV23-1 to TRBJ2-7, with 9 bases aligning to TRBD1. TRBV23-1 is designated an ORF whose function remains uncertain. V shed 2 bases and J 4 bases; nucleotides not matched to a gene: 12. The CDR3 has 17 amino acids. The DNA of the CDR3 is TGCGCCAGCAGTCAAATCGCGAGGGGGACAGGGTGGTACGAGCAGTACTTC. As protein: CASSQIARGTGWYEQYF.

The DNA of the CDR3 is TGCAGTGCTATAGCGGACTTGGGGACCCAGTACTTC. Encoded protein: CSAIADLGTQYF. This chain uses TRBV20-1 with TRBJ2-5, with D possibly TRBD2 on 6 matching bases. Trimming stripped 4 bases from V and 7 bases from J, with 13 bases between. The CDR3 totals 12 residues. Germline V gene data show CDR1 as DFQATT and CDR2 as SNEGSKA (reference sequence).

This sequence joins TRBV12-3 or TRBV12-4 and TRBJ2-7; D may be TRBD1 (5 bases). With 3 bases removed from V and 3 bases from J, the gap between germline ends came to 12 bases. The CDR3 is 14 residues long. The CDR3 nucleotides are TGTGCCAGCAGTTTTTTTGAAGGGGACTACGAGCAGTACTTC. Amino acids: CASSFFEGDYEQYF.

This clonotype occurred many times. The chain joins TRBV5-1 to TRBJ1-1, with D uncertain. The germline V gene encodes CDR1 SGHRS and CDR2 YFSETQ. The V gene lost 2 bases and the J gene lost 1 base, with 18 bases spanning the gap. The CDR3 has 17 amino acids. The CDR3 is CASSFHPESQENTEAFF. The CDR3 DNA sequence: TGCGCCAGCAGCTTTCACCCCGAGTCCCAGGAGAACACTGAAGCTTTCTTT.

This clonotype was counted ten times or more. The chain carries TRBV2 and TRBJ2-3; TRBD1 matches 9 bases. J lost 3 bases, V lost 7 bases, and 26 bases had no gene match. This CDR3 comprises 21 residues. Germline CDR1 SNHLY, CDR2 FYNNEI. The CDR3 sequence: CASIPFKGMTGGNSYTDTQYF. CDR3 in DNA: TGTGCCAGCATCCCTTTTAAGGGGATGACAGGGGGAAACTCTTATACAGATACGCAGTATTTT.

This clonotype came up a few times. This rearrangement joins TRBV14 to TRBJ2-1, with 13 nucleotides matching TRBD2. With V trimmed by 6 bases and J by 4 bases, 3 bases remained unmatched. Germline V lookup: CDR1 SGHDN, CDR2 FVKESK. The CDR3 sequence is 15 residues long. The CDR3: CASRRLAGGYNEQFF. The CDR3 DNA sequence: TGTGCCAGCAGACGACTAGCGGGGGGTTACAATGAGCAGTTCTTC. Full variable domain (missing parts from reference TRBV14 and TRBJ2-1): EAGVTQFPSHSVIEKGQTVTLRCDPISGHDNLYWYRRVMGKEIKFLLHFVKESKQDESGMPNNRFLAERTGGTYSTLKVQPAELEDSGVYFCASRRLAGGYNEQFFGPGTRLTVL.

The sample holds a few counts of this clonotype. The chain carries TRBV11-2 and TRBJ1-1; no reliable D call. Deletions cut 3 bases from V and 6 bases from J, with 11 bases between. From germline, CDR1 is SGHAT and CDR2 FQNNGV. The CDR3 has 13 residues. The CDR3 reads CASSLPGGSEAFF. The CDR3 DNA reads TGTGCCAGCAGCTTGCCGGGAGGCTCTGAAGCTTTCTTT.

A remark on this clonotype: This clone may be a read error of a much larger clone one base away. The chain links TRBV12-3 or TRBV12-4 to TRBJ2-3; no clear D. CDR3 size: 13 residues. The ends were cut back, 2 bases at V and 4 bases at J, with 7 bases in the middle. The CDR3 here is CASSLRVSDTQYF. CDR3 coding DNA: TGTGCCAGCAGTTTAAGGGTATCAGATACGCAGTATTTT.

This clonotype was counted at least ten times. The chain is built from TRBV7-3 and TRBJ1-2; 9 nucleotides align to TRBD1. The trim removed 5 bases at V and 4 bases at J, leaving 11 bases unmatched. The CDR3 covers 16 residues. Germline V CDR1 and CDR2: SGHTA, FQGTGA. In DNA form, the CDR3 reads TGTGCCAGCAGCCCCGGACAGGGGACAGGAATCTATGGCTACACCTTC. Residues: CASSPGQGTGIYGYTF.

The chain joins TRBV5-1 to TRBJ1-1; D unresolved. The CDR3 totals 16 residues. Trimming took 0 bases from V and 4 from J, leaving 16 bases between them. Germline CDR1 reads SGHRS; CDR2 reads YFSETQ. CDR3 DNA sequence: TGCGCCAGCAGCTTGGCCTTGAGTGGGGTTGGCACTGAAGCTTTCTTT. Translated, it gives CASSLALSGVGTEAFF.

This clonotype was recorded at least ten times. J is TRBJ1-2 and V is TRBV7-9; D is perhaps TRBD1 (5 bases). Trimming removed 2 bases at V and 0 bases at J, with 10 bases between. The CDR3 has 15 residues. Germline V lookup: CDR1 SEHNR, CDR2 FQNEAQ (reference sequence). The CDR3 sequence: CASSLKGSANYGYTF. The CDR3 nucleotides are TGTGCCAGCAGCTTAAAGGGGTCAGCTAACTATGGCTACACCTTC.

The sample holds a few counts of this clonotype. The genes are TRBV20-1 and TRBJ1-5; D uncertain. V was clipped by 0 bases and J by 2 bases, with 5 bases between them. Germline CDR1 DFQATT, CDR2 SNEGSKA (reference sequence). The CDR3 runs 13 residues. CDR3 in DNA: TGCAGTGCTAGAGATGATGGCAATCAGCCCCAGCATTTT. It encodes CSARDDGNQPQHF.

This clonotype was counted many times. The chain joins TRBV9 to TRBJ2-1; D unclear. The CDR3 length is 18 residues. In germline, CDR1 is SGDLS, CDR2 YYNGEE. Trimming shortened V by 4 bases and J by 3 bases, and 23 bases separated the two germline ends. CDR3 loop: CASSSYSERLRDYNEQFF. For the CDR3, the DNA is TGTGCCAGCAGCTCATACTCGGAGAGGTTGAGAGACTACAATGAGCAGTTCTTC.

In this sample, this clonotype turned up many times. At one boundary the junction diverges from the germline segment, which might be a read error. The genes are TRBV20-1 and TRBJ1-1; D ambiguous. Germline V gives CDR1 DFQATT, CDR2 SNEGSKA (reference sequence). This CDR3 region has 14 residues. The CDR3 reads CSAREPQENTEAFF. CDR3 sequence (DNA): TGCAGTGCTCGAGAGCCCCAGGAGAACACTGAAGCTTTCTTT.

The chain employs TRBV20-1 and TRBJ2-3; D is possibly TRBD2 (5 bases). The CDR3 covers 11 residues. Germline loops: CDR1 DFQATT, CDR2 SNEGSKA (reference sequence). The CDR3 DNA sequence: TGCACGAGAGGAGGTACAGATACGCAGTATTTT. This gives the protein CTRGGTDTQYF.

The chain is built from TRBV3-1 and TRBJ2-7; no firm D call. The CDR3 consists of 12 residues. The V and J ends lost 4 bases and 2 bases respectively, with 6 bases between them. Germline V gene data show CDR1 as LGHDT and CDR2 as YNNKEL (reference sequence). This CDR3 is CASSLATYEQYF. DNA for the CDR3: TGTGCCAGCAGCCTCGCCACCTACGAGCAGTACTTC.

This clonotype was picked up many times. This chain joins TRBV6-2 or TRBV6-3 and TRBJ1-1; D might be TRBD1 (6 bases). This CDR3 is built from 11 residues. Germline assignment: CDR1 MNHEY and CDR2 SVGEGT. The V gene lost 5 bases and the J gene lost 8 bases, with 9 bases spanning the gap. The CDR3 nucleotides are TGTGCCAGCAGTGAGACAGGCGAAGCTTTCTTT. Its protein is CASSETGEAFF.

This chain connects TRBV4-1 to TRBJ2-7; TRBD1 or TRBD2 may be the D gene (5 bases each). Trimming shortened V by 6 bases and J by 6 bases, and 15 bases separated the two germline ends. CDR1 is MGHRA, CDR2 YSYEKL, per germline. This CDR3 contains 13 residues. The CDR3 region has the DNA TGCGCCAGCAGTGCAGGGACCTACCTCGAGCAGTACTTC. Amino acids: CASSAGTYLEQYF.

The J gene is TRBJ1-1, the V gene TRBV7-9; D remains ambiguous. Germline V gene data show CDR1 as SEHNR and CDR2 as FQNEAQ (reference sequence). Between the trimmed V and J ends, which lost 4 bases and 6 bases, there was a span of 15 bases. The CDR3 covers 14 residues. In DNA, the CDR3 is TGTGCCAGCAGCTCCTGGTATGGGGATGCTGAAGCTTTCTTT. This codes for CASSSWYGDAEAFF. The full variable domain, its missing parts supplied by reference TRBV7-9 and TRBJ1-1, is DTGVSQNPRHKITKRGQNVTFRCDPISEHNRLYWYRQTLGQGPEFLTYFQNEAQLEKSRLLSDRFSAERPKGSFSTLEIQRTEQGDSAMYLCASSSWYGDAEAFFGQGTRLTVV.